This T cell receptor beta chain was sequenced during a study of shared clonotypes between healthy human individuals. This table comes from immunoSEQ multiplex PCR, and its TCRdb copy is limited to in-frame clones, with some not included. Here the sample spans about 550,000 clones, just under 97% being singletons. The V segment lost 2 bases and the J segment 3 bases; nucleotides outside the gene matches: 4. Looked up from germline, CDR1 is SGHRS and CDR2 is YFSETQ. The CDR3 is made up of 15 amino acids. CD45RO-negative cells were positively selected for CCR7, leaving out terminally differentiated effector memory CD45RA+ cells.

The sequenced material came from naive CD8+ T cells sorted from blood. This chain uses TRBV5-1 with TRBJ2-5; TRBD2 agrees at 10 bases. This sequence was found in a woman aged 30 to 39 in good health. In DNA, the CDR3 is TGCGCCAGCAGCTTCACTAGCGGGGATAAAGAGACCCAGTACTTC. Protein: CASSFTSGDKETQYF.